The present T cell receptor (beta chain) was sequenced within a study of blood T cell repertoires in COVID-19. Study-level information: The United States, Italy and Spain supplied acute and convalescent COVID-19 samples. From T cells, B-cell-depleted T cells, or PBMCs came the material, which was cDNA or gDNA.

A note on this clone: One junction end does not reproduce the germline sequence, and a read error may be involved.

Per the original methods: Amplified reference gene primers provided the basis for estimating nucleated cell counts. Data came from immunoSEQ multiplex PCR; TCRdb stores just in-frame clones and leaves some out. V, J and clone size reflect that table, while D and trimming were determined from the DNA. The profile shows 200,000 or so clones, under 90% of them singletons. The Seattle patients joined while their infection was active and were tracked longitudinally afterward. Sequencing used peripheral blood. This clonotype was obtained from a person aged 70 to 80 with COVID-19, enrolled during active disease.

The CDR3 DNA is TGTGCGTGGAAGAGGGGGCGGAACAACGAGCAGTACTTC. It yields the protein CAWKRGRNNEQYF. The chain links TRBV30 to TRBJ2-7, with TRBD1 matching over 7 bases. The CDR3 totals 13 residues. CDR1 is GTSNPN and CDR2 is SVGIG in the germline V gene (reference sequence).